One TCR beta chain is described in this entry. These data are taken from a study of blood T cell repertoires in COVID-19. Across the whole study: Material from acute and convalescent COVID-19 was sourced from the United States, Italy and Spain. From T cells, B-cell-depleted T cells, or PBMCs came the material, which was cDNA or gDNA.

V was pared by 6 bases and J by 3 bases, with 4 bases of the junction left unmatched. Germline assignment: CDR1 MNHEY and CDR2 SVGAGI. CDR3 length equals 13 residues. In the source study's methods: Nucleated cell number was recorded as an estimate derived from reference gene primer amplification. Generated by immunoSEQ multiplex PCR, the TCRdb table keeps only in-frame clones and is missing some. V and J calls and clone size are those listed in that table; D and trimming were worked out from the DNA. This table holds 9,500 to 15,000 clones, roughly 82% found once. The receptor was isolated from an older woman with acute or convalescent COVID-19. V usage is TRBV6-5 and J usage is TRBJ2-7; 8 nucleotides line up with TRBD1. Input material: peripheral blood. CDR3 in DNA: TGTGCCAGCAGGGACAGGGAGGTCTACGAGCAGTACTTC. This sequence encodes CASRDREVYEQYF.